This T cell receptor beta chain was recovered during a study of memory B cells and T cells in multiple sclerosis. TCRdb keeps only in-frame clones here, not all; method: immunoSEQ multiplex PCR. The sample has over 10,000 clones, 80% to 90% seen once; the top ten hold 2.8%. After stimulus-free culture, autoproliferating CFSE-dim and non-proliferating CFSE-high T cells were sequenced separately. Some 50 million CFSE-labeled PBMCs were cultured less than nine days unstimulated, then replicate wells were pooled. CFSE at 0.45 to 0.65 uM labeled the PBMCs, which were then cultured unstimulated. Turning to this clone: Its antigen is unidentified.

This CDR3 has 17 residues. General study points: Shared clonotype counts depended on differing compartment clone-set sizes and were normalized.

Material for sequencing was PBMCs from blood kept in culture. The chain carries TRBV21-1 and TRBJ2-7; TRBD1 is taken as the D call from the table, unchecked against the DNA. TRBV21-1 corresponds to a pseudogene. This TCR came from a human donor with multiple sclerosis. In DNA form, the CDR3 reads TGTGCCAGCAGCAAACCCTCCGGACAGGGAGACAACTACGAGCAGTACTTC. Translation: CASSKPSGQGDNYEQYF.